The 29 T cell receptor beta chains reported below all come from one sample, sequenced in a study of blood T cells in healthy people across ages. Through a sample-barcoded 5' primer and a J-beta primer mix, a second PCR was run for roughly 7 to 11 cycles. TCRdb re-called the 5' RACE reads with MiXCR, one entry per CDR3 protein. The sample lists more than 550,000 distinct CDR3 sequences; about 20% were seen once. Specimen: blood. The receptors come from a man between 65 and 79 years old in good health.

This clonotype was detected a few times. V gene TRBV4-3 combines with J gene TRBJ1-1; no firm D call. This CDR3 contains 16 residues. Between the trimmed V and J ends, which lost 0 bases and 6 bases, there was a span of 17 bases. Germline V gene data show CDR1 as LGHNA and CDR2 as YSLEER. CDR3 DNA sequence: TGCGCCAGCAGCCAAGATCGGGTCATTCTCGGCGCTGAAGCTTTCTTT. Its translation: CASSQDRVILGAEAFF.

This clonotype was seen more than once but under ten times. The CDR3 region is CASMSGVLAKNIQYF. The CDR3 nucleotides are TGTGCCAGCATGTCGGGGGTACTAGCCAAAAACATTCAGTACTTC. V and J are TRBV2 and TRBJ2-4; a possible D gene is TRBD2 (6 bases). The CDR3 length is 15 residues. Trimming shortened V by 7 bases and J by 0 bases, and 13 bases separated the two germline ends. CDR1 and CDR2 (germline): SNHLY, FYNNEI. Drawing the rest from reference TRBV2 and TRBJ2-4, the complete variable domain is EPEVTQTPSHQVTQMGQEVILRCVPISNHLYFYWYRQILGQKVEFLVSFYNNEISEKSEIFDDQFSVERPDGSNFTLKIRSTKLEDSAMYFCASMSGVLAKNIQYFGAGTRLSVL.

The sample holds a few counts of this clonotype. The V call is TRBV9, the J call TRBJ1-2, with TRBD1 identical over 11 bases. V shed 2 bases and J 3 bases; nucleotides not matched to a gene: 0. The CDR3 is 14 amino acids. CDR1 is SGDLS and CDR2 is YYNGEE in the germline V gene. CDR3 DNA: TGTGCCAGCAGCGTGGGACAGGGGGACTATGGCTACACCTTC. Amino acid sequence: CASSVGQGDYGYTF.

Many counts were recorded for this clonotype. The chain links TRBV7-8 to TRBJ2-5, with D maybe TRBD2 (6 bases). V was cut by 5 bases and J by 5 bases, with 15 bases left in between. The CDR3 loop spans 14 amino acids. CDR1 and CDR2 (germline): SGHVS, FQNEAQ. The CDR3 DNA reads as TGTGCCAGCAGCCCTACTTCAGGGAGGGAGACCCAGTACTTC. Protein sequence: CASSPTSGRETQYF.

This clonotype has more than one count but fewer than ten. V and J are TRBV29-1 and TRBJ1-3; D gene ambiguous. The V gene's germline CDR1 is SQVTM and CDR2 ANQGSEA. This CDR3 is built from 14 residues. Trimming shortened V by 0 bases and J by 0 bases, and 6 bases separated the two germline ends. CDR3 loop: CSVEDAYSGNTIYF. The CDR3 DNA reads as TGCAGCGTTGAAGACGCATACTCTGGAAACACCATATATTTT.

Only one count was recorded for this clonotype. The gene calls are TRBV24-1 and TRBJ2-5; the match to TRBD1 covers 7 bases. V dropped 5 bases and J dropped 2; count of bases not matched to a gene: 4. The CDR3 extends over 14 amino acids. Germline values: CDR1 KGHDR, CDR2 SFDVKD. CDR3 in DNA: TGTGCCACCAGTGGAGGGACAGAACAAGAGACCCAGTACTTC. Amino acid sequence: CATSGGTEQETQYF.

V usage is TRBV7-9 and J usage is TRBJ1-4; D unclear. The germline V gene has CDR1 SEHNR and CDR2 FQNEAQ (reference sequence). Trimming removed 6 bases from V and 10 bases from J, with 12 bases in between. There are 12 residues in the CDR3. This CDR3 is CASSGVSAKLFF. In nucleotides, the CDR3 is TGTGCCAGCAGTGGGGTGTCTGCAAAACTGTTTTTT. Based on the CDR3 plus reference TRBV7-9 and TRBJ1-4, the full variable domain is DTGVSQNPRHKITKRGQNVTFRCDPISEHNRLYWYRQTLGQGPEFLTYFQNEAQLEKSRLLSDRFSAERPKGSFSTLEIQRTEQGDSAMYLCASSGVSAKLFFGSGTQLSVL.

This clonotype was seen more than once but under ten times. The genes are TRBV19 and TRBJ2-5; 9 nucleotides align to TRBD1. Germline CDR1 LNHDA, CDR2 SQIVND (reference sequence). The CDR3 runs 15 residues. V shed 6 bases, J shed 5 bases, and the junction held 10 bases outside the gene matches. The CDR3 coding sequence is TGTGCCAGTAGGCGCAGAGGACAGGGGAAGGAGACCCAGTACTTC. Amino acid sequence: CASRRRGQGKETQYF.

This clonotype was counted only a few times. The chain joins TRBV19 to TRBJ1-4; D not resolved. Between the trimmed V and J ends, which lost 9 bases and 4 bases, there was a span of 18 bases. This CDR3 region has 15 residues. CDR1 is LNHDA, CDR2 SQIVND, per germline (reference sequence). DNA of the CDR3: TGTGCCAGCCGGACCGTCGTGGGCAGTAATGAAAAACTGTTTTTT. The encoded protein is CASRTVVGSNEKLFF.

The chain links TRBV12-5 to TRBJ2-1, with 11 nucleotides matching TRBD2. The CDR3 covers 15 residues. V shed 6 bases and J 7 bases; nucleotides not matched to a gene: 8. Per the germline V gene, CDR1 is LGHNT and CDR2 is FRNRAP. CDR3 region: CASGTGLAEGNEQFF. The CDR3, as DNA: TGTGCTAGTGGCACGGGACTAGCGGAAGGAAATGAGCAGTTCTTC.

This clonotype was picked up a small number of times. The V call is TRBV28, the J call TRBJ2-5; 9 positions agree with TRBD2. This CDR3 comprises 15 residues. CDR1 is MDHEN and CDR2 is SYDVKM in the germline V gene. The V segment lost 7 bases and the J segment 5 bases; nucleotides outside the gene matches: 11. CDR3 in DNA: TGTGCCAGCAAACTATGGAGCGGGGGGTTTGAGACCCAGTACTTC. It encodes CASKLWSGGFETQYF.

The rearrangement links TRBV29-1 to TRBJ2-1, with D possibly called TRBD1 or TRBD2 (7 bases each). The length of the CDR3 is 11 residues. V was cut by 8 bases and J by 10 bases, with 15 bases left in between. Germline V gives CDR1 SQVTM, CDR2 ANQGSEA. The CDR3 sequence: CSPWEGQEQFF. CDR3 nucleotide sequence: TGCAGCCCATGGGAGGGACAGGAGCAGTTCTTC.

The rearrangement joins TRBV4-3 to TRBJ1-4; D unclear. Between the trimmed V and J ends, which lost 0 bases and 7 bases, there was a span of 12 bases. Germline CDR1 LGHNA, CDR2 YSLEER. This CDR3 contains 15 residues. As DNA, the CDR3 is TGCGCCAGCAGCCAAGATTGGTCGGGCCGTGAAAAACTGTTTTTT. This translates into CASSQDWSGREKLFF.

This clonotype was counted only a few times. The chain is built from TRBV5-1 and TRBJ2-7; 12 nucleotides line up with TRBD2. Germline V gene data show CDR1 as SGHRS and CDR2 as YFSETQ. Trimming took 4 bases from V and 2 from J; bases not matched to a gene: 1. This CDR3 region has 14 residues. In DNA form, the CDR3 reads TGCGCCAGCAGCACTAGCGGGGGGACCTACGAGCAGTACTTC. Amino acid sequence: CASSTSGGTYEQYF.

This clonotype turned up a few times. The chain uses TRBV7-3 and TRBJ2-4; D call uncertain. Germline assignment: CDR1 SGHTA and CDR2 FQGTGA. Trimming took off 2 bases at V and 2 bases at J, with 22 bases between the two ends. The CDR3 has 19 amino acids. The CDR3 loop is CASSLFLGEEPQTKNIQYF. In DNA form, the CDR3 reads TGTGCCAGCAGCTTATTTCTAGGCGAAGAACCTCAAACCAAAAACATTCAGTACTTC.

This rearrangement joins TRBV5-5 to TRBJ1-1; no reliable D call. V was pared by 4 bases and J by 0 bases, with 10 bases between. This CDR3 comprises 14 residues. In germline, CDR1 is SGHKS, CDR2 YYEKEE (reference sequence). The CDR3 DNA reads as TGTGCCAGCAGCCGGTCGACGGTGAACACTGAAGCTTTCTTT. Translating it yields CASSRSTVNTEAFF.

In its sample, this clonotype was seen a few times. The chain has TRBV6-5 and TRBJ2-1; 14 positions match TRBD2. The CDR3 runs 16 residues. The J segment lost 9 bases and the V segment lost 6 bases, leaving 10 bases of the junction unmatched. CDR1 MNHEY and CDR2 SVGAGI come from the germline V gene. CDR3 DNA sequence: TGTGCCAGCAGCCGTGGACTAGCGGGGGGTTTCGGTGAGCAGTTCTTC. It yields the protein CASSRGLAGGFGEQFF.

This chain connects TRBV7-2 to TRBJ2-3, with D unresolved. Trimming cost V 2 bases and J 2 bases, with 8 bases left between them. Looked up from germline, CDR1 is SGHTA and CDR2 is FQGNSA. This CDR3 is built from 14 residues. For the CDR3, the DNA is TGTGCCAGCAGCTTAAGACGGATCACAGATACGCAGTATTTT. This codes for CASSLRRITDTQYF.

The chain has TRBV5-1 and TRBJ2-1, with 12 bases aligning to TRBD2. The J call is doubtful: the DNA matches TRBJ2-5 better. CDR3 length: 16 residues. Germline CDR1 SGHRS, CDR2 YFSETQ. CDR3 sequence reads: CASSPGTSGFQETQYF. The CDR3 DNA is TGCGCCAGCAGCCCGGGGACTAGCGGGTTTCAAGAGACCCAGTACTTC.

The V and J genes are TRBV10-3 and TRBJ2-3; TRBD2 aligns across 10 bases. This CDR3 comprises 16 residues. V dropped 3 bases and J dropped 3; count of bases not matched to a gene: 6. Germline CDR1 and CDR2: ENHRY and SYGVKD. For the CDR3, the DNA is TGTGCCATCAGTGATCTGCTAGCGGGAGCGACAGATACGCAGTATTTT. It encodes CAISDLLAGATDTQYF.

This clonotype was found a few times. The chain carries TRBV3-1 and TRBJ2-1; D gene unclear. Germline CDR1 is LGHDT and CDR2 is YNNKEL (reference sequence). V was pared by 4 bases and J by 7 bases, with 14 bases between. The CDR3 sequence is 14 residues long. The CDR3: CASSPIRARNEQFF. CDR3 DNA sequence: TGTGCCAGCAGCCCTATCCGGGCCCGAAATGAGCAGTTCTTC.

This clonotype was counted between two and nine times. CDR3 residues: CASSQPGDANEKLFF. The CDR3 bases are TGTGCCAGCAGTCAGCCGGGGGACGCTAATGAAAAACTGTTTTTT. The rearrangement links TRBV6-2 or TRBV6-3 to TRBJ1-4; a weak D match, TRBD1 (5 bases). The CDR3 sequence is 15 residues long. Germline V lookup: CDR1 MNHEY, CDR2 SVGEGT. Trimming took 5 bases from V and 3 from J, leaving 13 bases between them.

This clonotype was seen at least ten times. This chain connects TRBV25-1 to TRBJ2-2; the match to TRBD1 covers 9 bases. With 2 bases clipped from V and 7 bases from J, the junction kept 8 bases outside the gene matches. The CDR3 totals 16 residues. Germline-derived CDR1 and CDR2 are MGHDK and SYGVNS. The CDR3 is CASSERGTGRNGELFF. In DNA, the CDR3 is TGTGCCAGCAGTGAACGAGGGACAGGGCGGAACGGGGAGCTGTTTTTT.

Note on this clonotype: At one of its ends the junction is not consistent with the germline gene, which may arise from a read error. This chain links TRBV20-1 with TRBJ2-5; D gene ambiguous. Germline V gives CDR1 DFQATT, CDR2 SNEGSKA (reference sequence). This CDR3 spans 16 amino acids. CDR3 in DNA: TGCAGTGCTAGAGATCTACGGAATGCCATGACGGAGACCCAGTCCTTC. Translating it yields CSARDLRNAMTETQSF.

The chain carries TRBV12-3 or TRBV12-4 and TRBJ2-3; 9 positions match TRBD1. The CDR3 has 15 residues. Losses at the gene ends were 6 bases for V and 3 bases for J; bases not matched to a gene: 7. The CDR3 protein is CASRIQGAQTDTQYF. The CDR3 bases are TGTGCCAGCAGGATACAGGGGGCGCAGACAGATACGCAGTATTTT.

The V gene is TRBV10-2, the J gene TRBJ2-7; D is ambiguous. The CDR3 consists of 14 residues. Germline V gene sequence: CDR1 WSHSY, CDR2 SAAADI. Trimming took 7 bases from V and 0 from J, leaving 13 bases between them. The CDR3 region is CASTPFGYSYEQYF. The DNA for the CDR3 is TGCGCCAGCACCCCGTTCGGCTACTCCTACGAGCAGTACTTC.

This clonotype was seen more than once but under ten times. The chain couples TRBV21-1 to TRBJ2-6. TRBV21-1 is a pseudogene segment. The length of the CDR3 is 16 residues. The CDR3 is CASSIRQVSGANVLTF. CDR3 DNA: TGTGCCAGCAGCATTAGGCAGGTCTCTGGGGCCAACGTCCTGACTTTC.

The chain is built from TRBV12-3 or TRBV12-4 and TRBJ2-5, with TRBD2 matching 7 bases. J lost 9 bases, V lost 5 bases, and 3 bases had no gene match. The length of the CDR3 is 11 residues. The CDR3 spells CASSPSGAQYF. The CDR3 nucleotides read TGTGCCAGCAGTCCAAGCGGGGCCCAGTACTTC.

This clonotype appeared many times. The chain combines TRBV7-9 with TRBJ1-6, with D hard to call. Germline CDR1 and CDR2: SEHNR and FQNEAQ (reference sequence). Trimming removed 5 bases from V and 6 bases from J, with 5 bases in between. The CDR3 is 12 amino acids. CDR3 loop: CASSTSNSPLHF. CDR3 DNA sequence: TGTGCCAGCAGCACTTCTAATTCACCCCTCCACTTT.